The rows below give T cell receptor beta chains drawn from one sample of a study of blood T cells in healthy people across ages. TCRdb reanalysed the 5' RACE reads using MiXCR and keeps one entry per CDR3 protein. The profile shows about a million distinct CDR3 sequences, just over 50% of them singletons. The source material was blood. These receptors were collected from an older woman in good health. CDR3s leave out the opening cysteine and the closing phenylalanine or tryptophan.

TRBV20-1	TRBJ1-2	TPGQRTVNYGYT
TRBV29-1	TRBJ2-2	SVGLASSGELF
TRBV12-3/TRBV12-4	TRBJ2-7	ASSFNMVGGYEQY
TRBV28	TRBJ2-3	ASSLGSFTDTQY
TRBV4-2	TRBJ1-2	ASSQEPPGPQYGYT
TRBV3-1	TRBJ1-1	ASSQFLNTEAF
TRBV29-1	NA	SVEDRGGTGLGEQY
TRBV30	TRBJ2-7	AWRPASSYEQY
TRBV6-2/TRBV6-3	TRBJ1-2	ASSTGQSWDGYT
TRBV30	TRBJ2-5	AWSVGNQETQY
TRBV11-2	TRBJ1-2	ASSLGGPVNGYT
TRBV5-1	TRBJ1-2	ASSSERTGGGYT
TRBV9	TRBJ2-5	ASSVRQIGETQY
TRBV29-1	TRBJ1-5	SVVAGNQPQH
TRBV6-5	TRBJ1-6	ASSYSRQGAYNSPLH
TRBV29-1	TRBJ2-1	SVDLRTGGNEQF
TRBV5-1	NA	ASSLAVGGVGETQY
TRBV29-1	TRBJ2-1	SETSSRVHNEQF
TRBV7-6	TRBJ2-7	ASSLARGLAGQEQY
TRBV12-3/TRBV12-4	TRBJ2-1	ASSFYRRGYNEQF
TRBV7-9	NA	ASSLVGDRAETQY
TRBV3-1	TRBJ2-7	ASSYLAGATGEQY
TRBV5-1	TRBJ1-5	ASSSGTAEGQPQH
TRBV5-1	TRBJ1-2	ASSRDRAYGYT
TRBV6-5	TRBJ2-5	AGSYEASARHETQY
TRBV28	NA	ASSSLAETYEQY
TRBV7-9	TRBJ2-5	ASGVRQETQY
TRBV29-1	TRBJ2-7	SVDGSGYEQY
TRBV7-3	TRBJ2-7	ASSLKGFGDTYEQY
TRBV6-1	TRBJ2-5	ASNQGLWGETQY
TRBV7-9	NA	ASRSTDHEQY
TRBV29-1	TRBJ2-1	SVEERRGYNEQF
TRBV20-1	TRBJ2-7	SAPQGAYEQY
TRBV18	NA	ASSPISGSEYEQY
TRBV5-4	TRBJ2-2	ASSTQNTGELF
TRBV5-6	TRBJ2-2	ASSGLAGGSGELF
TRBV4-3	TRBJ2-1	ASSQGTGPSSYNEQF
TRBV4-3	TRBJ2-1	ASSQDFSGRTNEQF
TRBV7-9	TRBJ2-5	ASSLEVPATQY
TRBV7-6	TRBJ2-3	ASSTLRPPDTQY
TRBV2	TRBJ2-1	ASSEEAPTFNEQF
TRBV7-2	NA	ASSKAGMGETQY
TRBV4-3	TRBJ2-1	AGSYSGRVNEQF
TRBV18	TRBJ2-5	ASSPLWETQY